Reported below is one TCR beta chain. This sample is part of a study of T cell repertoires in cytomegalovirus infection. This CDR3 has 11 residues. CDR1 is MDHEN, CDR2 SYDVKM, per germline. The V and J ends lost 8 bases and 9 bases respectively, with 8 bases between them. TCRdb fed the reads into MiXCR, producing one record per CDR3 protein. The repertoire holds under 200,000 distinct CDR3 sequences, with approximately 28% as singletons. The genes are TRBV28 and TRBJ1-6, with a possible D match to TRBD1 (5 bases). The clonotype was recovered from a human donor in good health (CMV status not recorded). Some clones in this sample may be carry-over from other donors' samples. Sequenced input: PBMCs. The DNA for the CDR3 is TGTGCCAGCGCAGGGACTTCACCCCTCCACTTT. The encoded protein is CASAGTSPLHF.